This T cell receptor beta chain originates from a study of CD8 T cells in ankylosing spondylitis. Study-level points and caveats: Matched synovial fluid from ankylosing spondylitis patients was reported to be enriched for disease-linked clones. A TCR beta motif of 7 to 9 highly homologous variants seemed to mark ankylosing spondylitis blood. Within peripheral blood, clones linked to disease were CD8+ and relatively rare.

Trimming stripped 3 bases from V and 0 bases from J, with 11 bases between. This CDR3 has 15 amino acids. Germline V gene data show CDR1 as DFQATT and CDR2 as SNEGSKA (reference sequence). 5'-RACE, quantitative and with molecular barcodes, yielded the TCR beta libraries. Via MiXCR, TCRdb re-called the 5' RACE reads, giving one row per CDR3 protein. There are around 340,000 distinct CDR3 sequences in the sample; roughly 14% occur only once, and 0.95% to 1.4% lies in the top ten. This clonotype was recorded a few times. As yet, its antigen is unknown. Sequenced sample: blood, either unsorted or a sorted T cell fraction (not recorded which). The sequence came from a male donor with ankylosing spondylitis or in good health (not recorded which). The V call is TRBV20-1, the J call TRBJ2-2; D might be TRBD1 or TRBD2, each matching 6 bases. The CDR3 bases are TGCAGTGCTAGGGCGGGACATACGAACACCGGGGAGCTGTTTTTT. It codes for CSARAGHTNTGELFF.